A single T cell receptor beta chain is shown here with its context. The antigen is undetermined. Trimming left V 5 bases short and J 0 bases short, with 10 bases between. From germline, CDR1 is ENHRY and CDR2 SYGVKD. This CDR3 is 15 amino acids long. This specimen comes from a study of cytomegalovirus exposure and HLA in healthy donors. Whole-study results and caveats: Reportedly, HLA-A and HLA-B alleles of most subjects were accurately predicted from TCR beta.

PCR used 60 Vbeta primers and 13 Jbeta primers. The data were produced by immunoSEQ multiplex PCR, yet TCRdb's version contains in-frame clones alone and is incomplete. The sample gives approximately 200,000 clones, approximately 85% of which show up once; 1.5% is in the top ten. The clonotype comes from a girl aged 5-17 years in good health and CMV-seropositive. Sequenced: PBMCs. The chain recombines TRBV10-3 with TRBJ2-2, with D possibly being TRBD2 (6 bases). CDR3 nucleotide sequence: TGTGCCATCAGTCCCTCGGGGGCGAACACCGGGGAGCTGTTTTTT. Encoded protein: CAISPSGANTGELFF.